This section outlines one T cell receptor beta chain sequence together with its context. Per the germline V gene, CDR1 is SNHLY and CDR2 is FYNNEI. Trimming removed 5 bases at V and 4 bases at J, with 12 bases between. The CDR3 spans 14 residues. Preparing the TCRbeta library involved the use of unique molecular identifiers. TCRdb re-analysed the PCR reads in MiXCR, keeping a single row per CDR3 protein. Of 420,000 or so distinct CDR3 sequences listed, roughly 11% are singletons. This specimen belongs to a study of T-cell reconstitution after alpha-beta-depleted transplantation in children. This receptor was obtained from a human donor who donated a stem cell graft to a child with acute myeloid leukemia. This chain links TRBV2 with TRBJ2-1; tentative D call: TRBD1 (6 bases). This specimen consisted of PBMCs from the stem cell graft donor, obtained from the stem cell graft. CDR3 amino acids: CASSSKGGYNEQFF. CDR3 nucleotide sequence: TGTGCCAGCAGTTCCAAAGGGGGATACAATGAGCAGTTCTTC. The whole variable domain, filled in from reference TRBV2 and TRBJ2-1, reads EPEVTQTPSHQVTQMGQEVILRCVPISNHLYFYWYRQILGQKVEFLVSFYNNEISEKSEIFDDQFSVERPDGSNFTLKIRSTKLEDSAMYFCASSSKGGYNEQFFGPGTRLTVL.